A selection of T cell receptor beta chains follows, all from one sample in a study of blood T cell repertoires in COVID-19. The repertoire was sequenced with immunoSEQ multiplex PCR; TCRdb's copy has only in-frame clones and lacks some. The top ten hold approximately 10% of the sample, which has around 320,000 clones, 89% seen once. The sequencing sample was made of peripheral blood. These receptors all come from a young woman with COVID-19, enrolled during active disease. Both conserved end residues are part of each CDR3. The D gene is left open where the match is weak. Where a row states a size, it is once, few, many or the class of an expanded clone; other rows omit it.

.	TRBV5-1	TRBJ2-7	.	15	TGCGCCAGCAGCTTGGCCCGGGATTCCTCCAGCGAGCAGTACTTC	CASSLARDSSSEQYF
.	TRBV6-5	TRBJ1-2	.	15	TGTGCCAGCAGGGGTTTTCGGGGTCGGTACTATGGCTACACCTTC	CASRGFRGRYYGYTF
.	TRBV19	TRBJ1-2	.	15	TGTGCCAGTAGTATCTCACGGCAGGGGATCAATGGCTACACCTTC	CASSISRQGINGYTF
.	TRBV5-4	TRBJ1-2	.	12	TGTGCCAGCAGCCGACAGAGCATGGTCTACACCTTC	CASSRQSMVYTF
.	TRBV5-1	TRBJ1-4	TRBD1	14	TGCGCCAGCAGCCGGACAGGGGGCGCAGAAAAACTGTTTTTT	CASSRTGGAEKLFF
.	TRBV27	TRBJ1-1	TRBD1	14	TGTGCCAGCAGTGTGACAGGGGGCAACACTGAAGCTTTCTTT	CASSVTGGNTEAFF
.	TRBV4-1	TRBJ2-5	.	16	TGCGCCAGCAGCCAAGACATTTCAGGCATCCAAGAGACCCAGTACTTC	CASSQDISGIQETQYF
.	TRBV5-6	TRBJ1-6	.	13	TGTGCCAGCAGCTTCGGGGTCTCTCTCACCCTCCACTTT	CASSFGVSLTLHF
.	TRBV6-5	TRBJ1-5	.	15	TGTGCCAGCGGGGAGGGGGTCAGCGGCAATCAGCCCCAGCATTTT	CASGEGVSGNQPQHF
.	TRBV9	TRBJ1-5	TRBD1	15	TGTGCCAGCAGCTCCGGGACAGGGCGTAATCAGCCCCAGCATTTT	CASSSGTGRNQPQHF
.	TRBV7-9	TRBJ1-4	.	15	TGTGCCAGCAGCTTTGGTACAGCAACTAATGAAAAACTGTTTTTT	CASSFGTATNEKLFF
.	TRBV12-3/TRBV12-4	TRBJ1-4	.	13	TGTGCCAGCAGTCCCCAGGTTAATGAAAAACTGTTTTTT	CASSPQVNEKLFF
.	TRBV27	TRBJ2-7	TRBD1	16	TGTGCCAGCAGTCCGGGCCCGGGACAGGGGGACTCCGAGCAGTACTTC	CASSPGPGQGDSEQYF
.	TRBV11-2	TRBJ1-6	.	16	TGTGCCAGCAGCCTCCTCCCTTCGGGTCTGGGTTCACCCCTCCACTTT	CASSLLPSGLGSPLHF
.	TRBV4-2	TRBJ2-7	TRBD2	15	TGTGCCAGCAGCCAAGGTGTCGGGGAGGGCTACGAGCAGTACTTC	CASSQGVGEGYEQYF
.	TRBV7-9	TRBJ1-3	.	15	TGTGCCAGCAGCGGGTCCGGGACATCTGGAAACACCATATATTTT	CASSGSGTSGNTIYF
.	TRBV5-4	TRBJ1-1	TRBD1	13	TGTGCCAGCAGAACTGGGACAGACACTGAAGCTTTCTTT	CASRTGTDTEAFF
.	TRBV2	TRBJ2-7	TRBD2	15	TGTGCCAGCAGTGATAGCGGGGGCCCCTCCTACGAGCAGTACTTC	CASSDSGGPSYEQYF
.	TRBV5-1	TRBJ1-2	TRBD1	15	TGCGCCAGCACAATCGACAGGGCGACCCTCTATGGCTACACCTTC	CASTIDRATLYGYTF
few	TRBV3-1/TRBV3-2	TRBJ1-6	TRBD1	13	TGTGCCCGCGGGACAGGGAAAAATTCACCCCTCCACTTT	CARGTGKNSPLHF
.	TRBV6-5	TRBJ1-5	.	15	TGTGCCAGCAGGGGAACAGGGAATAGCAATCAGCCCCAGCATTTT	CASRGTGNSNQPQHF
.	TRBV11-2	TRBJ2-7	TRBD1	15	TGTGCCAGCAGCCCTGGAGGAGGACAGGGATACGAGCAGTACTTC	CASSPGGGQGYEQYF
.	TRBV10-3	TRBJ1-2	TRBD1	20	TGTGCCATCAGTGAGTCCGGGGAGCCCCAGGGGGCGAGGACTAACTATGGCTACACCTTC	CAISESGEPQGARTNYGYTF
.	TRBV28	TRBJ2-1	.	11	TGTGCCAGCACCTTCACTAATGAGCAGTTCTTC	CASTFTNEQFF
.	TRBV12-3/TRBV12-4	TRBJ2-5	TRBD1	13	TGTGCCAGCACTTACAGGGGGGAAGAGACCCAGTACTTC	CASTYRGEETQYF
.	TRBV3-1/TRBV3-2	TRBJ1-2	.	12	TGTGCCAGCAGCAGTACGGGTGGAGGCTACACCTTC	CASSSTGGGYTF
.	TRBV24-1	TRBJ1-5	.	14	TGTGCCACCAGTGACCGGAGGAACAATCAGCCCCAGCATTTT	CATSDRRNNQPQHF
.	TRBV5-4	TRBJ2-5	TRBD2	14	TGTGCCAGCAGCGGGACTAGCGGCCAAGAGACCCAGTACTTC	CASSGTSGQETQYF
.	TRBV28	TRBJ1-2	TRBD1	14	TGTGCCAGCAGTTTAGGGACAGGGAACTATGGCTACACCTTC	CASSLGTGNYGYTF
.	TRBV19	TRBJ1-4	.	14	TGTGCCAGTAGTATTTCCAGGATTAATGAAAAACTGTTTTTT	CASSISRINEKLFF
few	TRBV7-2	TRBJ2-3	TRBD2	15	TGTGCCAGCAGCTTGGATCGGGGGGACACAGATACGCAGTATTTT	CASSLDRGDTDTQYF
.	TRBV10-2	TRBJ2-1	.	14	TGCGCCAGCATAGACCCCACAAGCAGGAATGAGCAGTTCTTC	CASIDPTSRNEQFF
.	TRBV4-1	TRBJ2-7	.	12	TGCGCCAGCAGCCAAGGGACACCGGAGCAGTACTTC	CASSQGTPEQYF
once	TRBV7-9	TRBJ1-1	.	19	TGTGCCAGTACGAACGAGCCGGGCCTGACGGGGGGCATAATGGCTGAAGCTTTCTTT	CASTNEPGLTGGIMAEAFF
.	TRBV5-6	TRBJ1-1	.	14	TGTGCCAGCAGCTTGGTGGGGGCTCTCGCTGAAGCTTTCTTT	CASSLVGALAEAFF
.	TRBV28	TRBJ2-5	.	14	TGTGCCAGCAGTTTGGAGGGGATCCAAGAGACCCAGTACTTC	CASSLEGIQETQYF
.	TRBV28	TRBJ1-4	.	18	TGTGCCAGCGGCCCAGTGAAAGGAGAAGGGGTGGGGGGTGAAAAACTGTTTTTT	CASGPVKGEGVGGEKLFF
.	TRBV19	TRBJ1-2	.	13	TGTGCCAGTAGTAATACAGGAGACTATGGCTACACCTTC	CASSNTGDYGYTF
.	TRBV7-8	TRBJ2-7	TRBD1	13	TGTGCCAGCAGCTGGGGACAGGGCCACGAGCAGTACTTC	CASSWGQGHEQYF
.	TRBV7-9	TRBJ2-5	.	13	TGTGCCAGCAGCCGACAGGGAGGAGAGACCCAGTACTTC	CASSRQGGETQYF
.	TRBV18	TRBJ2-5	TRBD2	15	TGTGCCAGCTCACCTCCAGCGGGGAACCAAGAGACCCAGTACTTC	CASSPPAGNQETQYF
once	TRBV6-5	TRBJ2-2	TRBD1	14	TGTGCCAGCAGGAAAGGACAGGGGACCGGGGAGCTGTTTTTT	CASRKGQGTGELFF
.	TRBV4-1	TRBJ1-2	.	13	TGCGCCAGCAACAAGGACAAATCCTATGGCTACACCTTC	CASNKDKSYGYTF
.	TRBV10-1	TRBJ1-2	.	14	TGCGCCAGCAGCCGCGGAGGCAGGGGATATGGCTACACCTTC	CASSRGGRGYGYTF
.	TRBV21-1	TRBJ2-3	.	15	TGTGCCAGCAGCAGTATAGCGGGGGAGACAGATACGCAGTATTTT	CASSSIAGETDTQYF
.	TRBV5-1	TRBJ2-5	TRBD1	16	TGCGCCAGCAGCATCGGGACAGGAAGGGGGCTGGAGACCCAGTACTTC	CASSIGTGRGLETQYF
.	TRBV12-5	TRBJ1-6	TRBD1	16	TGTGCTAGTGGTTTGGACGGGTGGACAGGGCGATCACCCCTCCACTTT	CASGLDGWTGRSPLHF
.	TRBV7-9	TRBJ1-3	.	16	TGTGCCAGCAGCTCCCGGGGGGCGAGCTCTGGAAACACCATATATTTT	CASSSRGASSGNTIYF
.	TRBV7-9	TRBJ2-1	.	15	TGTGCCAGCAGCTTAGTTGGCGGGGCTGGCAATGAGCAGTTCTTC	CASSLVGGAGNEQFF
.	TRBV4-1	TRBJ2-7	TRBD1	16	TGCGCCAGCAGCCAAGAATGGGACAGGGGCTCCTACGAGCAGTACTTC	CASSQEWDRGSYEQYF
.	TRBV10-3	TRBJ2-2	TRBD1	15	TGTGCCATCAGTGTGGGACAGGGGGCTTTCGGGGAGCTGTTTTTT	CAISVGQGAFGELFF
.	TRBV12-3/TRBV12-4	TRBJ2-7	.	12	TGTGCCAGCAGTTGGGGGCCCCGAAGGCAGTACTTC	CASSWGPRRQYF
.	TRBV5-1	TRBJ1-1	.	13	TGCGCCAGCAGCTTGGAGCCGAACACTGAAGCTTTCTTT	CASSLEPNTEAFF
.	TRBV5-1	TRBJ2-7	.	15	TGCGCCAGCAGCCTCGGACAGCTTATACGCTACGAGCAGTACTTC	CASSLGQLIRYEQYF
.	TRBV5-4	TRBJ1-2	TRBD1	15	TGTGCCAGCAGCTCACCGGGACAGGGCCACTATGGCTACACCTTC	CASSSPGQGHYGYTF